Here is one T cell receptor beta chain with its context. This CDR3 is built from 13 residues. Germline-derived CDR1 and CDR2 are MDHEN and SYDVKM. In the authors' workflow: Amplification of reference gene primers provided the estimated nucleated cell counts. Here immunoSEQ multiplex PCR was the method, and the copy in TCRdb shows in-frame clones only, minus some. V, J and clone size derive from that table, while D and trimming were established from the DNA sequence. The sample contains about 32,000 clones, 91% of which appear only once. This record comes from a study of blood T cell repertoires in COVID-19.

This sequence originates from a man aged 55 to 69 with acute or convalescent COVID-19. This chain uses TRBV28 with TRBJ1-4; 8 bases match TRBD1. The source material was peripheral blood. The CDR3 reads CAVTGGLREKLFF. Here the CDR3 DNA reads TGTGCGGTTACAGGGGGACTAAGAGAAAAACTGTTTTTT.